The rows below give T cell receptor beta chains drawn from one sample of a study of T cell repertoires in cytomegalovirus infection. TCRdb re-called the reads through MiXCR, storing one row per CDR3 protein. The sample consists of about 260,000 distinct CDR3 sequences, around 9% of them appearing once. The material sequenced was PBMCs. The receptors stem from a human donor in good health (CMV status not recorded). Some clones in this sample may be carry-over from other donors' samples. CDR3s include the opening cysteine and the closing phenylalanine or tryptophan.

v_gene	CDR3aa
TRBV7-2	CASSSTVLGSPLHF
TRBV27	CASSSPGVGPSPLHF
TRBV12-3/TRBV12-4	CASSFQENTEAFF
TRBV7-9	CASSTPGSGQLAKNIQYF
TRBV6-5	CASSSSIGAGPGEAFF
TRBV10-2	CASSEPEGRNPPGELFF
TRBV7-2	CASSLGVHSYEQYF
TRBV19	CASSAPGGFSNQPQHF
TRBV29-1	CSGRDRITGELFF
TRBV7-2	CASSPLGAQYF
TRBV14	CASSQDRWGRAGDEQFF
TRBV7-2	CASSLNWGGEQFF
TRBV14	CASSQERGQGNYGYTF
TRBV7-2	CASSRTSDQETQYF
TRBV5-1	CASSLAPGTGAEAFF
TRBV18	CASSGGEAYNEQFF
TRBV20-1	CSAGADREKGYTF
TRBV7-2	CASSSRDGETQYF
TRBV12-3/TRBV12-4	CASSPRGVAGTYNEQFF
TRBV20-1	CSARDSFQYNEQFF
TRBV5-1	CASSRPTGGGEQYF
TRBV7-2	CASSLWKKPENIQYF
TRBV7-8	CASSLPPGLAGGGETQYF
TRBV15	CATSRDLGFEQFF
TRBV6-5	CASSAAGGYDSPLHF
TRBV25-1	CASSDLLDSTEAFF
TRBV28	CASSTSGGRGQETQYF
TRBV7-3	CASSGGLAGNTGELFF
TRBV7-2	CASSRGTGGQPQHF